This T cell receptor beta chain derives from a study of T cells after yellow fever vaccination. The wider study: Any fraction with a low cell number was prepared using SMART-Seq v4 Ultra Low Input.

This clonotype was recorded a few times. Its antigen is unidentified. Germline V gene lookup returns CDR1 DFQATT and CDR2 SNEGSKA (reference sequence). Trimming at V came to 0 bases and at J to 11 bases, leaving 12 bases not matched to a gene. The CDR3 length is 15 residues. Study observations and caveats: Reappearance after the booster was seen for most primary-vaccination clones, at more than 95% CD4 and about 90% CD8. Abundant clonotypes from the bulk population could get into FACS-sorted repertoires as contaminants. Researchers noted that a small share of clonotypes showed up in both CD4 and CD8 compartments.

Via MiXCR, TCRdb re-called the 5' RACE reads, giving one row per CDR3 protein. The data hold 500,000 to 700,000 distinct CDR3 sequences, with 15% to 20% observed a single time. This sequence joins TRBV20-1 and TRBJ1-4; 7 nucleotides match TRBD1. The sequencing here drew on PBMCs, taken 15 days after the yellow fever booster vaccination. The origin of this receptor is a man aged 25 to 40 who received the YFV17D yellow fever vaccine. The DNA of the CDR3 is TGCAGTGCTAGAGATCGAGACAGGGACCACGGGAAACTGTTTTTT. Its translation: CSARDRDRDHGKLFF.